A single sample is the source of the 15 T cell receptor beta chains below, sequenced in a study of blood T cells in healthy people across ages. Together with a sample-barcoded 5' primer, a J-beta primer mix was included in a second PCR lasting about 6 to 12 cycles. TCRdb ran MiXCR on the 5' RACE reads and lists one entry per CDR3 protein. The sample carries roughly 2 million distinct CDR3 sequences, less than 50% recorded once. Sequencing was done on a sample of blood. These receptor sequences come from a woman aged 40-49 years in good health.

The chain is built from TRBV7-9 and TRBJ2-1; 10 bases map to TRBD1. The junction had 5 bases not matched to a gene; V was cut back by 1 base and J by 5 bases. The CDR3 contains 16 residues. The V gene's germline CDR1 is SEHNR and CDR2 FQNEAQ (reference sequence). CDR3 amino acids: CASSLDSGTGDNEQFF. For the CDR3, the DNA is TGTGCCAGCAGCTTAGACTCCGGGACAGGGGACAATGAGCAGTTCTTC.

The chain couples TRBV28 to TRBJ2-3, with 9 positions matching TRBD1. The CDR3 contains 15 residues. From germline, CDR1 is MDHEN and CDR2 SYDVKM. V lost 6 bases to trimming and J lost 6 bases; unmatched junction nucleotides: 10. CDR3 sequence: CASSHGRTGADTQYF. In DNA form, the CDR3 reads TGTGCCAGCAGCCATGGGCGGACAGGGGCTGATACGCAGTATTTT.

The chain recombines TRBV12-3 or TRBV12-4 with TRBJ2-1; 14 bases map to TRBD2. The V segment lost 5 bases and the J segment 14 bases; nucleotides outside the gene matches: 5. CDR3 length equals 13 residues. The chain's CDR3 is CASSQGLAGAKFF. CDR3 in DNA: TGTGCCAGCAGTCAGGGACTAGCGGGGGCGAAGTTCTTC.

This chain links TRBV5-1 with TRBJ2-1, with 7 positions matching TRBD2. V was pared by 3 bases and J by 9 bases, with 3 bases of the junction left unmatched. From germline, CDR1 is SGHRS and CDR2 YFSETQ. The CDR3 loop spans 12 amino acids. The DNA of the CDR3 is TGCGCCAGCAGCTGGGGAGGGCGTGAGCAGTTCTTC. The encoded protein is CASSWGGREQFF.

The chain carries TRBV7-2 and TRBJ1-5; TRBD1 is a possible D gene (5 bases). V lost 4 bases, J lost 9 bases, and 10 bases lay in between. CDR1 and CDR2 (germline): SGHTA, FQGNSA. This CDR3 contains 12 residues. The CDR3: CASSSTGGPQHF. CDR3 bases: TGTGCCAGCAGCTCGACCGGGGGGCCCCAGCATTTT.

Comment on this clonotype: A read error may be the cause here, since a much bigger clone is one base away. The V and J genes are TRBV10-3 and TRBJ2-7; D unclear. The V gene lost 6 bases and the J gene lost 6 bases, with 15 bases spanning the gap. The CDR3 is 13 residues long. Germline V gene sequence: CDR1 ENHRY, CDR2 SYGVKD. In DNA, the CDR3 is TGTGCCATCAGGGTCGATAGCAGCTCCGAGCAGTACTTC. It codes for CAIRVDSSSEQYF.

V and J are TRBV7-8 and TRBJ2-5, with 12 nucleotides matching TRBD2. This CDR3 region has 17 residues. Germline CDR1 reads SGHVS; CDR2 reads FQNEAQ. V gave up 3 bases and J gave up 11 bases; unmatched junction bases: 16. This chain's CDR3 is CASSFPTLAGGYNEQYF. The CDR3, as DNA: TGTGCCAGCAGCTTCCCAACCCTAGCGGGGGGGTACAATGAGCAGTACTTC.

The chain employs TRBV21-1 and TRBJ1-5. TRBV21-1 is termed a pseudogene. CDR3 length equals 15 residues. Here the CDR3 DNA reads TGTGCCAGCAGCAAAGGAGAGGACGGCGAACAGCCCCAGCATTTT. Amino acid sequence: CASSKGEDGEQPQHF.

This chain's CDR3 is CSARWDRVQETQYF. For the CDR3, the DNA is TGCAGTGCTAGATGGGACAGGGTCCAAGAGACCCAGTACTTC. The chain employs TRBV20-1 and TRBJ2-5; 9 bases agree with TRBD1. The germline V gene encodes CDR1 DFQATT and CDR2 SNEGSKA (reference sequence). This CDR3 is 14 amino acids long. J gave up 1 base and V 2 bases, and 2 bases lay outside the gene matches.

This clonotype has a handful of counts. The genes are TRBV3-1 and TRBJ2-5; TRBD2 might be the D (5 bases). Germline V lookup: CDR1 LGHDT, CDR2 YNNKEL (reference sequence). The CDR3 is 14 amino acids. Trimming stripped 1 base from V and 4 bases from J, with 10 bases between. The CDR3 protein is CASSQVRRGETQYF. Written as DNA, the CDR3 is TGTGCCAGCAGCCAAGTACGACGGGGAGAGACCCAGTACTTC.

The chain employs TRBV4-3 and TRBJ1-4; D is uncertain. CDR3 size: 14 residues. The germline V and J ends were trimmed by 0 bases and 7 bases, with 9 bases remaining between them. The germline CDR1 and CDR2 sequences are LGHNA and YSLEER. CDR3 nucleotide sequence: TGCGCCAGCAGCCAAGATACGGGGAGTGAAAAACTGTTTTTT. It translates to CASSQDTGSEKLFF.

The chain uses TRBV5-1 and TRBJ2-7, with TRBD1 identical over 9 bases. Per germline, CDR1 SGHRS and CDR2 YFSETQ. V was clipped by 4 bases and J by 1 base; unmatched bases: 9. The CDR3 covers 16 residues. The CDR3 DNA follows: TGCGCCAGCAGCCCCAGTTGGGACAGGGTGTCCTACGAGCAGTACTTC. Translated, it gives CASSPSWDRVSYEQYF.

The table lists this clonotype with a few counts. The rearrangement links TRBV18 to TRBJ2-3; the D call may be TRBD1 or TRBD2 (5 bases each). Germline V gene lookup returns CDR1 KGHSH and CDR2 LQKENI. CDR3 length equals 13 residues. Trimming removed 5 bases at V and 6 bases at J, with 12 bases between. Here the CDR3 DNA reads TGTGCCAGCTCAAATCCGAGGGGCGATACGCAGTATTTT. Its protein is CASSNPRGDTQYF.

The chain has TRBV10-3 and TRBJ1-2; D is perhaps TRBD1 (5 bases). V lost 0 bases to trimming and J lost 10 bases, with 6 bases between them. Germline CDR1 reads ENHRY; CDR2 reads SYGVKD. CDR3 length: 11 residues. The CDR3 nucleotides read TGTGCCATCAGTGAGTCCAGGGCCTACACCTTC. Encoded protein: CAISESRAYTF.

This clonotype showed up just a few times. The genes are TRBV28 and TRBJ1-5; TRBD1 might be the D (6 bases). Between the trimmed V and J ends, which lost 6 bases and 4 bases, there was a span of 19 bases. Germline V CDR1 and CDR2: MDHEN, SYDVKM. The CDR3 extends over 16 amino acids. CDR3 sequence (DNA): TGTGCCAGCAGACCTCCCGGGGGCGTAAGAAATCAGCCCCAGCATTTT. Translated, it gives CASRPPGGVRNQPQHF. Drawing the rest from reference TRBV28 and TRBJ1-5, the complete variable domain is DVKVTQSSRYLVKRTGEKVFLECVQDMDHENMFWYRQDPGLGLRLIYFSYDVKMKEKGDIPEGYSVSREKKERFSLILESASTNQTSMYLCASRPPGGVRNQPQHFGDGTRLSIL.